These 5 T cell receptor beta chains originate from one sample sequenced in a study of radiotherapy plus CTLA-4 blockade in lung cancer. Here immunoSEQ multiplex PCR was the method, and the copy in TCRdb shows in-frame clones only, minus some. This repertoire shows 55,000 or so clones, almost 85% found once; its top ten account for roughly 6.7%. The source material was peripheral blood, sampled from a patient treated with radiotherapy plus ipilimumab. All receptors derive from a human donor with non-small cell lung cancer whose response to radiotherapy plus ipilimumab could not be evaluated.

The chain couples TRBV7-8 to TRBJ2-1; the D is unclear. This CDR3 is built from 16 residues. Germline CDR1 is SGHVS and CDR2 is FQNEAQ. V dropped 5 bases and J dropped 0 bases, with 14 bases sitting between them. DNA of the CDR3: TGTGCCAGCAGCCCCACTGAACTTTCCTCCTACAATGAGCAGTTCTTC. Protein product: CASSPTELSSYNEQFF.

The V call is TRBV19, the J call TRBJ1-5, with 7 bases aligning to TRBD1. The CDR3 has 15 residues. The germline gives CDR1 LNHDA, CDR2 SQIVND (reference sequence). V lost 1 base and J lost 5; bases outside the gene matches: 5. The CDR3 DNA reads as TGTGCCAGTAGTATAGGCCGTACAGGGGATCAGCCCCAGCATTTT. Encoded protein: CASSIGRTGDQPQHF.

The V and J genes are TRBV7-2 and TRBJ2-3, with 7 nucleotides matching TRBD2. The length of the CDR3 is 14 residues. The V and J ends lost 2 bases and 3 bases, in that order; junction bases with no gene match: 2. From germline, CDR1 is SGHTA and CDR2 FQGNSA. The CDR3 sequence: CASSLLAATDTQYF. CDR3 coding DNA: TGTGCCAGCAGCTTACTAGCGGCAACAGATACGCAGTATTTT.

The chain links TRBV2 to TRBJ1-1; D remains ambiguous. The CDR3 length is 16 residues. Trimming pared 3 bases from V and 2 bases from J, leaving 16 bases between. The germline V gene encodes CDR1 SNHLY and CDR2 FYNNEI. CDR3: CASSDWVRRANTEAFF. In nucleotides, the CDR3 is TGTGCCAGCAGTGACTGGGTCCGGAGGGCTAACACTGAAGCTTTCTTT.

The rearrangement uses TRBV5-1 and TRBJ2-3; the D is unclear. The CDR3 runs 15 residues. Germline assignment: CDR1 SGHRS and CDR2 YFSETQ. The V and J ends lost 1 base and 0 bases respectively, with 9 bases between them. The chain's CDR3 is CASSLNAGSTDTQYF. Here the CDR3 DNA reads TGCGCCAGCAGCTTGAACGCAGGAAGCACAGATACGCAGTATTTT.